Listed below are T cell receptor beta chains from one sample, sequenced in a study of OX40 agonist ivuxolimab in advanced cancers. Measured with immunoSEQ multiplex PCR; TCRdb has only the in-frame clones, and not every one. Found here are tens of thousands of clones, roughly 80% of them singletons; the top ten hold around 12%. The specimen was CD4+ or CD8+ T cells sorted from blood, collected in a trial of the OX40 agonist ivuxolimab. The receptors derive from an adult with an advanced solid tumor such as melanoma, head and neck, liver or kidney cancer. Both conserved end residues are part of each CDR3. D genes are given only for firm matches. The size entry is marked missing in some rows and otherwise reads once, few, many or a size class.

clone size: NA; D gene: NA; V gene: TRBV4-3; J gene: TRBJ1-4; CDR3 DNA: TGCGCCAGCAGCCAAGCTACACCAACTAATGAAAAACTGTTTTTT; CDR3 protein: CASSQATPTNEKLFF
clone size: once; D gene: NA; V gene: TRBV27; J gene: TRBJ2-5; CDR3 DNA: TGTGCCAGCAGTGCGGACGGTAGAGTCGGGGAGACCCAGTACTTC; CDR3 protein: CASSADGRVGETQYF
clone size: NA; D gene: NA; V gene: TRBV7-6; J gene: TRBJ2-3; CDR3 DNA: TGTGCCAGCAGCGCCCCAGGGGGGGGCGTCGGGGCAGATACGCAGTATTTT; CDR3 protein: CASSAPGGGVGADTQYF
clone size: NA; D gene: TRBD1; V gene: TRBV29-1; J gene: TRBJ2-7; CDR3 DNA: TGCAGCGTTACAGGGGGCGATGCCTACGAGCAGTACTTC; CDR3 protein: CSVTGGDAYEQYF
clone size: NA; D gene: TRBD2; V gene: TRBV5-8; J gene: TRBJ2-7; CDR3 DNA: TGTGCCAGCAGCTTGGATTGGACTAGCCAGGGCTCCTACGAGCAGTACTTC; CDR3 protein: CASSLDWTSQGSYEQYF
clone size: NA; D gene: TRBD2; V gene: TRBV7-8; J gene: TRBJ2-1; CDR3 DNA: TGTGCCAGCAGCTTCGTACTAGCGGGGTTTTACAATGAGCAGTTCTTC; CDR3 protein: CASSFVLAGFYNEQFF
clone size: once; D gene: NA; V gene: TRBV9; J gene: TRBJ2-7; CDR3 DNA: TGTGCCAGCAGCGTAGAGGACGGTGGCAATGCGGACGGGGAGCAGTACTTC; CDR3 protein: CASSVEDGGNADGEQYF
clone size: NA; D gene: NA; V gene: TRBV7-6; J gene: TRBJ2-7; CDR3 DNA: TGTGCCAGCAGTTCTCTCAACGAGCAGTACTTC; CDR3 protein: CASSSLNEQYF
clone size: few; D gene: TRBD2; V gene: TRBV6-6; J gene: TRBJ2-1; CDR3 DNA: TGTGCCAGCAGTTATGGTAGCGGGAGTTGGGATGAGCAGTTCTTC; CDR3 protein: CASSYGSGSWDEQFF
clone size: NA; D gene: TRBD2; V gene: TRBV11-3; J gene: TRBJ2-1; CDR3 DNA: TGTGCCAGCAGCTTAGGGGGAGGGACGTACAATGAGCAGTTCTTC; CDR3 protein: CASSLGGGTYNEQFF
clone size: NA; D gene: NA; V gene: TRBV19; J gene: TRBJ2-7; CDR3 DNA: TGTGCCAGTAGTACCTACTTAAGGACGGTGGACATGATTGGCGAGCAGTACTTC; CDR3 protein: CASSTYLRTVDMIGEQYF
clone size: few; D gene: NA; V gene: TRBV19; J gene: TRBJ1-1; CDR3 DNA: TGTGCCAGTAGTACCAGTAAGGGCCTCCGAAACACTGAAGCTTTCTTT; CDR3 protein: CASSTSKGLRNTEAFF
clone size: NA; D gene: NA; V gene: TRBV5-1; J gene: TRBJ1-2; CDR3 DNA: TGCGCCAGCAGCTTGACAGACTCCTATGGCTACACCTTC; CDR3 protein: CASSLTDSYGYTF
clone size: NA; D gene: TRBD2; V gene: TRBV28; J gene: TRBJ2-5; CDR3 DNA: TGTGCCAGCAGTAGCGGGGTCTCTCAAGAGACCCAGTACTTC; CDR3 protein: CASSSGVSQETQYF
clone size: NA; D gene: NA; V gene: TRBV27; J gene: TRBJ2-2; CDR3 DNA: TGTGCCAGCAGTTTAGACGGGGAGCTGTTTTTT; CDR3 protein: CASSLDGELFF